This T cell receptor (beta chain) appears in the sequencing data of a study of control samples from healthy donors and cancer patients. Profiled with immunoSEQ multiplex PCR; TCRdb holds only in-frame clones, not every one. Among roughly 160,000 clones listed, nearly 96% were seen once. This TCR was recovered from a woman aged 30 to 39 in good health. The specimen sequenced was blood.

In nucleotides, the CDR3 is TGTGCCAGCAGCCAAGTCCGGACAGGGGGCTACGAGCAGTACTTC. This gives the protein CASSQVRTGGYEQYF. The chain links TRBV4-2 to TRBJ2-7; 10 nucleotides agree with TRBD1. V gave up 1 base and J gave up 3 bases; unmatched junction bases: 3. Looked up from germline, CDR1 is LGHNA and CDR2 is YNFKEQ. This CDR3 has 15 amino acids.